One and the same sample provided the 30 T cell receptor beta chains below, sequenced in a study of blood T cell repertoires in COVID-19 (TCRdb year 2020). Preparation of the library involved the immunoSEQ multiplex PCR assay. TCRdb's version of the immuneACCESS table is confined to in-frame rearrangements and falls short of the full clone set. An unresolved V gene accounts for under half of the shortfall where checked; the remainder is of unknown origin. The sample table lists tens of thousands of clones, around four fifths of them with a count of one. The ten largest account for approximately 40% of the sample. The sequenced sample consisted of peripheral blood. The source of these receptors is a man older than 75 with acute or convalescent COVID-19.

The chain joins TRBV19 to TRBJ1-2; D perhaps matches TRBD1 (5 bases). V gave up 7 bases and J gave up 6 bases, with 12 bases separating them. This CDR3 has 12 residues. Germline CDR1 and CDR2: LNHDA and SQIVND (reference sequence). For the CDR3, the DNA is TGTGCCAGTACTCCAGGGAAAAATGGCTACACCTTC. It translates to CASTPGKNGYTF.

The table lists this clone with a few counts. This rearrangement joins TRBV4-2 to TRBJ1-5; 9 bases line up with TRBD1. CDR3 size: 14 residues. Looked up from germline, CDR1 is LGHNA and CDR2 is YNFKEQ. V lost 5 bases, J lost 6 bases, and 5 bases stayed unmatched. In DNA form, the CDR3 reads TGTGCCAGCAGCGCTACAGGGGGCGGTCAGCCCCAGCATTTT. Translation gives CASSATGGGQPQHF.

J is TRBJ2-3 and V is TRBV25-1, with TRBD1 matching over 9 bases. Germline-derived CDR1 and CDR2 are MGHDK and SYGVNS. J was trimmed by 2 bases and V by 8 bases; bases with no gene match: 8. The CDR3 loop spans 15 amino acids. The CDR3 DNA reads as TGTGCCAGCTCTCATACAGGGGGCTTCACAGATACGCAGTATTTT. It encodes CASSHTGGFTDTQYF.

The V call is TRBV2, the J call TRBJ2-5, with 7 bases that match TRBD2. The CDR3 totals 15 residues. CDR1 SNHLY and CDR2 FYNNEI come from the germline V gene. The V segment lost 3 bases and the J segment 5 bases; nucleotides outside the gene matches: 9. The CDR3, as DNA: TGTGCCAGCAGTGACCTCCCAGGACTAGGGGAGACCCAGTACTTC. Encoded protein: CASSDLPGLGETQYF.

This clone was counted between two and nine times. V and J are TRBV9 and TRBJ1-4; 9 bases line up with TRBD1. Germline CDR1 reads SGDLS; CDR2 reads YYNGEE. The CDR3 has 15 amino acids. V was pared by 3 bases and J by 4 bases, with 4 bases of the junction left unmatched. CDR3 nucleotides: TGTGCCAGCAGCGGAGGGACAGGGCATAATGAAAAACTGTTTTTT. Protein sequence: CASSGGTGHNEKLFF.

The gene calls are TRBV7-6 and TRBJ2-1; tentatively, D is TRBD1 (5 bases). This CDR3 has 16 amino acids. Trimming left V 2 bases short and J 0 bases short, with 11 bases between. Germline V gene lookup returns CDR1 SGHVS and CDR2 FNYEAQ. For the CDR3, the DNA is TGTGCCAGCAGCTTACAGACAGTCAGCTCCTACAATGAGCAGTTCTTC. This translates into CASSLQTVSSYNEQFF.

The J gene is TRBJ2-7, the V gene TRBV7-8, with a weak D call TRBD1 (6 bases). Between the trimmed V and J ends, which lost 5 bases and 3 bases, there was a span of 14 bases. CDR1 and CDR2 (germline): SGHVS, FQNEAQ. The CDR3 is 14 amino acids. The CDR3 reads CASSIRDTNYEQYF. The CDR3 coding sequence is TGTGCCAGCAGCATCCGGGACACCAACTACGAGCAGTACTTC.

The CDR3 DNA reads as TGTGCCAGCAGCTCATACCAAGGGGGTGGGGAGACCCAGTACTTC. Translation: CASSSYQGGGETQYF. The chain recombines TRBV7-2 with TRBJ2-5; perhaps TRBD1 as D (6 bases). The germline gives CDR1 SGHTA, CDR2 FQGNSA. V was pared by 4 bases and J by 5 bases, with 17 bases between. This CDR3 spans 15 amino acids.

The V and J genes are TRBV10-2 and TRBJ2-7, with D hard to call. Trimming shortened V by 7 bases and J by 5 bases, and 12 bases separated the two germline ends. The CDR3 spans 12 residues. Germline CDR1 reads WSHSY; CDR2 reads SAAADI. DNA of the CDR3: TGCGCCAGCACCCCCAGTTTCCACGAGCAGTACTTC. Translated: CASTPSFHEQYF.

This clone showed up just a few times. This chain links TRBV5-5 with TRBJ1-6; TRBD1 is a possible D gene (5 bases). Trimming pared 4 bases from V and 7 bases from J, leaving 15 bases between. There are 15 residues in the CDR3. Germline CDR1 and CDR2: SGHKS and YYEKEE (reference sequence). CDR3 region: CASSPSGVRNSPLHF. For the CDR3, the DNA is TGTGCCAGCAGCCCCTCGGGGGTTAGGAATTCACCCCTCCACTTT.

The chain recombines TRBV7-6 with TRBJ2-1; TRBD2 matches 9 bases. The CDR3 has 15 amino acids. Germline assignment: CDR1 SGHVS and CDR2 FNYEAQ. J gave up 6 bases and V 1 base, and 4 bases lay outside the gene matches. CDR3 sequence (DNA): TGTGCCAGCAGCTTAGGGCGGGGGGGGATCAATGAGCAGTTCTTC. The encoded protein is CASSLGRGGINEQFF.

The chain employs TRBV12-3 or TRBV12-4 and TRBJ1-1, with a tentative D call TRBD1 (6 bases). This CDR3 has 12 amino acids. V gave up 6 bases and J gave up 10 bases, with 15 bases separating them. CDR3 coding DNA: TGTGCCAGCAGATCAGGGGATCAGAGAGCTTTCTTT. This codes for CASRSGDQRAFF.

This rearrangement joins TRBV28 to TRBJ2-2, with 8 bases aligning to TRBD1. Germline V gives CDR1 MDHEN, CDR2 SYDVKM. This CDR3 has 13 amino acids. V was pared by 8 bases and J by 2 bases, with 1 base of the junction left unmatched. In nucleotides, the CDR3 is TGTGCCAGCGACAGGGGCAACACCGGGGAGCTGTTTTTT. Protein sequence: CASDRGNTGELFF.

The chain combines TRBV3-1 (or the pseudogene TRBV3-2) with TRBJ1-5; D remains unclear. Germline V CDR1 and CDR2: LGHDT, YNNKEL (reference sequence). There are 13 residues in the CDR3. V was trimmed by 1 base and J by 5 bases, leaving 6 bases between them. The CDR3 loop is CASSQGGDQPQHF. For the CDR3, the DNA is TGTGCCAGCAGCCAAGGGGGAGATCAGCCCCAGCATTTT.

The chain joins TRBV10-3 to TRBJ2-7; 9 bases agree with TRBD1. The V and J ends lost 7 bases and 6 bases, in that order; junction bases with no gene match: 10. Germline CDR1 is ENHRY and CDR2 is SYGVKD. This CDR3 is 14 amino acids long. The CDR3 region is CAINSGQGRPEQYF. CDR3 sequence (DNA): TGTGCCATCAACAGTGGACAGGGGAGGCCCGAGCAGTACTTC.

The chain couples TRBV5-6 to TRBJ2-7, with D tentatively TRBD2 (6 bases). Per germline, CDR1 SGHDT and CDR2 YYEEEE. V was pared by 0 bases and J by 4 bases, with 20 bases between. This CDR3 has 17 amino acids. The CDR3 is CASSLDVGAGPAYEQYF. In nucleotides, the CDR3 is TGTGCCAGCAGCTTGGATGTCGGGGCGGGGCCCGCATACGAGCAGTACTTC. Variable domain in full (rest from reference TRBV5-6 and TRBJ2-7): DAGVTQSPTHLIKTRGQQVTLRCSPKSGHDTVSWYQQALGQGPQFIFQYYEEEERQRGNFPDRFSGHQFPNYSSELNVNALLLGDSALYLCASSLDVGAGPAYEQYFGPGTRLTVT.

This chain connects TRBV3-1 (or the pseudogene TRBV3-2) to TRBJ1-5, with 7 nucleotides matching TRBD1. With 2 bases clipped from V and 5 bases from J, the junction kept 3 bases outside the gene matches. The CDR3 is 14 residues long. Germline CDR1 and CDR2: LGHDT and YNNKEL (reference sequence). The CDR3 region has the DNA TGTGCCAGCAGCCAACGGACAGGAGATCAGCCCCAGCATTTT. Protein sequence: CASSQRTGDQPQHF.

The V and J genes are TRBV7-2 and TRBJ2-5; D unresolved. V lost 1 base and J lost 1, with 7 bases in between. There are 14 residues in the CDR3. CDR1 and CDR2 (germline): SGHTA, FQGNSA. The CDR3 loop is CASSLGGVQETQYF. CDR3 DNA sequence: TGTGCCAGCAGCTTAGGAGGAGTCCAAGAGACCCAGTACTTC. The entire variable domain, with the rest obtained from reference TRBV7-2 and TRBJ2-5, is as follows: GAGVSQSPSNKVTEKGKDVELRCDPISGHTALYWYRQSLGQGLEFLIYFQGNSAPDKSGLPSDRFSAERTGGSVSTLTIQRTQQEDSAVYLCASSLGGVQETQYFGPGTRLLVL.

V is TRBV27 and J is TRBJ1-5, with a possible D match to TRBD1 (5 bases). This CDR3 spans 17 amino acids. V shed 3 bases and J shed 5 bases, with 20 bases lying between them. CDR1 and CDR2 from the germline V gene are MNHEY and SMNVEV (reference sequence). CDR3 loop: CASSFRAPGHDYQPQHF. The DNA for the CDR3 is TGTGCCAGCAGTTTTCGGGCCCCAGGGCACGATTATCAGCCCCAGCATTTT.

This clone was seen a single time. The V and J genes are TRBV7-9 and TRBJ2-3; tentative D call: TRBD1 (5 bases). The germline CDR1 and CDR2 sequences are SEHNR and FQNEAQ (reference sequence). V gave up 5 bases and J gave up 1 base, with 10 bases separating them. The CDR3 length is 14 residues. The CDR3 sequence: CASSPGQGTDTQYF. DNA of the CDR3: TGTGCCAGCAGCCCAGGACAAGGCACAGATACGCAGTATTTT.

This clone was seen more than once but under ten times. CDR3 loop: CASRDYHEQYF. CDR3 DNA: TGTGCCAGCAGAGACTACCACGAGCAGTACTTC. V usage is TRBV2 and J usage is TRBJ2-7, with D perhaps matching TRBD2 (5 bases). The CDR3 contains 11 residues. The germline V and J ends were trimmed by 6 bases and 5 bases, with 8 bases remaining between them. In germline, CDR1 is SNHLY, CDR2 FYNNEI.

The rearrangement joins TRBV29-1 to TRBJ2-5; TRBD2 is a possible D gene (5 bases). CDR1 and CDR2 from the germline V gene are SQVTM and ANQGSEA. The CDR3 loop spans 11 amino acids. The V and J ends lost 4 bases and 3 bases respectively, with 6 bases between them. The CDR3, as DNA: TGCAGCGTTGGGGGAGAAGAGACCCAGTACTTC. This gives the protein CSVGGEETQYF.

Only a few counts were recorded for this clone. The V and J genes are TRBV15 and TRBJ1-6, with 8 bases aligning to TRBD1. The CDR3 length is 14 residues. Germline lookup yields CDR1 LNHNV and CDR2 YYDKDF (reference sequence). V lost 1 base and J lost 13; bases outside the gene matches: 6. CDR3 residues: CATSRGQGLEPLHF. CDR3 DNA sequence: TGTGCCACCAGCAGAGGACAGGGGCTGGAGCCCCTCCACTTT.

The chain's CDR3 is CASSSMTGGYEQYF. CDR3 in DNA: TGTGCCAGCAGCTCCATGACAGGGGGCTATGAGCAGTACTTC. The J gene is TRBJ2-7, the V gene TRBV7-9, with 10 nucleotides matching TRBD1. Germline lookup yields CDR1 SEHNR and CDR2 FQNEAQ (reference sequence). J was trimmed by 7 bases and V by 4 bases; bases with no gene match: 7. This CDR3 is 14 amino acids long.

The chain combines TRBV6-4 with TRBJ2-1, with TRBD2 matching 10 bases. The CDR3 spans 17 residues. Germline V gives CDR1 MRHNA, CDR2 SNTAGT. Trimming at V came to 6 bases and at J to 0 bases, leaving 8 bases not matched to a gene. The CDR3 region is CASSRTSGGSSYNEQFF. CDR3 nucleotide sequence: TGTGCCAGCAGCCGGACTAGCGGTGGGAGCTCCTACAATGAGCAGTTCTTC.

The chain couples TRBV15 to TRBJ2-7, with a weak D call TRBD2 (5 bases). The germline V gene has CDR1 LNHNV and CDR2 YYDKDF (reference sequence). The germline V and J ends were trimmed by 6 bases and 0 bases, with 9 bases remaining between them. The CDR3 loop spans 13 amino acids. The CDR3 sequence: CATSRESSYEQYF. CDR3 bases: TGTGCCACCAGTCGGGAATCCTCCTACGAGCAGTACTTC.

The rearrangement uses TRBV9 and TRBJ2-5; a possible D gene is TRBD1 (6 bases). The germline gives CDR1 SGDLS, CDR2 YYNGEE. The CDR3 is 15 residues long. V shed 4 bases and J shed 0 bases, with 13 bases lying between them. The CDR3 reads CASSPRQAYQETQYF. CDR3 coding DNA: TGTGCCAGCAGCCCAAGACAGGCGTACCAAGAGACCCAGTACTTC. The entire variable domain, with the rest obtained from reference TRBV9 and TRBJ2-5, is as follows: DSGVTQTPKHLITATGQRVTLRCSPRSGDLSVYWYQQSLDQGLQFLIQYYNGEERAKGNILERFSAQQFPDLHSELNLSSLELGDSALYFCASSPRQAYQETQYFGPGTRLLVL.

The rearrangement uses TRBV19 and TRBJ1-2; possible D gene TRBD1, 5 bases. Germline lookup yields CDR1 LNHDA and CDR2 SQIVND (reference sequence). The CDR3 runs 15 residues. The V end was cut by 1 base, the J end by 0 bases, with 9 bases between. The CDR3 spells CASSIGPGANYGYTF. As DNA, the CDR3 is TGTGCCAGTAGTATAGGGCCGGGGGCTAACTATGGCTACACCTTC.

V and J are TRBV6-5 and TRBJ1-1; maybe TRBD1 (5 bases). CDR3 length: 15 residues. V gave up 4 bases and J gave up 1 base, with 13 bases separating them. Germline CDR1 is MNHEY and CDR2 is SVGAGI. The DNA for the CDR3 is TGTGCCAGCAGTTCCCGGGCAGGGTCGAACACTGAAGCTTTCTTT. Translation: CASSSRAGSNTEAFF.

The rearrangement links TRBV6-4 to TRBJ2-1, with TRBD2 identical over 8 bases. J was trimmed by 0 bases and V by 6 bases; bases with no gene match: 7. The V gene's germline CDR1 is MRHNA and CDR2 SNTAGT. The CDR3 is 16 residues long. CDR3 DNA: TGTGCCAGCAGCGAGTTTAGCGGGGCCTCCTACAATGAGCAGTTCTTC. It translates to CASSEFSGASYNEQFF.